These T cell receptor beta chains were read from a single sample in a study of regulatory T cells in long-lasting Graves disease. MiXCR, applied by TCRdb to the multiplex PCR reads, yields one record per CDR3 protein. The sample carries around 400,000 distinct CDR3 sequences, 15% recorded once. The sequencing used peripheral blood mononuclear cells (PBMCs), collected at new diagnosis, from a patient treated with antithyroid drugs. These receptors all come from a female donor with Graves disease. The CDR3 runs from the conserved cysteine through the conserved F or W.

CDR3 length	V gene	CDR3 protein
16	TRBV20-1	CSLEGASGGRAETQYF
13	TRBV20-1	CSATPNRGVEQFF
15	TRBV6-1	CASSEVTAYEAELFF
15	TRBV2	CASSDGFGNQETQYF
14	TRBV20-1	CSARGRGQGQPQHF
16	TRBV6-1	CASTPSSGQGGETQYF
15	TRBV20-1	CSARVPAGNTGELFF
14	TRBV10-2	CASSTGTSFQPQHF
15	TRBV6-1	CASSLTGGDSYEQYF
13	TRBV7-6	CASSLAKAGELFF
15	TRBV7-2	CASSLIGGTGVEQYF
14	TRBV5-1	CASSLGGPAGTQYF
14	TRBV12-3/TRBV12-4	CASSLETAQETQYF
15	TRBV5-5	CASSLVGELNTEAFF
13	TRBV28	CASSCDGSQPQHF
15	TRBV7-2	CASSQRGLAGNEQFF
14	TRBV18	CASSPDWETGELFF
15	TRBV6-5	CASSYRLTPEETQYF
11	TRBV27	CAVASSYEQYF
12	TRBV29-1	CSSLVAGETQYF
18	TRBV7-7	CASSSTPRAGVYNYGYTF
17	TRBV6-1	CASSARPKREPGREQYF
15	TRBV28	CASSLMASGRSEQFF
16	TRBV6-5	CASSYRTGLNNSPLHF
17	TRBV6-1	CASSEWSSQGFDQPQHF
17	TRBV24-1	CATSDPTGTGGSGELFF
15	TRBV29-1	CSVESLGGGGGEQYF
14	TRBV12-3/TRBV12-4	CASSPRQGAWPQHF
15	TRBV20-1	CSARAATGMAYEQYF
17	TRBV27	CASSFMREGTYNSPLHF
17	TRBV7-9	CASVTTGNGAQTGELFF
16	TRBV7-2	CASSLDRGQGLSEQYF
14	TRBV3-1	CASSHRKNTGELFF
18	TRBV28	CASSLPPGQPISTDTQYF
15	TRBV5-5	CASSLTHRTTGEQYF
14	TRBV20-1	CSAFREGVDYGYTF
15	TRBV29-1	CSVDPQGANTGELFF
16	TRBV11-2	CASRPTLVVGANVLTF
14	TRBV6-4	CASTLGQSTDTQYF
13	TRBV6-5	CASSYSSQETQYF
14	TRBV7-9	CASSYLAGEETQYF
14	TRBV4-1	CASSLLALADTQYF
14	TRBV28	CASSRLENSYEQYF
19	TRBV12-3/TRBV12-4	CASSPPRASGRSTSYEQYF
12	TRBV10-3	CAIGIQNSPLHF
16	TRBV7-9	CASSPGLEESTDTQYF